This T cell receptor (beta chain) was captured by sequencing in a study of T-cell memory formation after mild COVID-19. On the study more broadly: TCR clusters mostly belonged to single donors. The study's findings and limits: Within pre-infection memory, some responding clones were found, suggesting cross-reactive memory joined. Mostly located in CM and EM were contracting CD4+ clones, with contracting CD8+ clones located in EMRA. The authors left the SARS-CoV-2 specificity of second-wave clones peaking on day 37 unconfirmed.

Via MiXCR, TCRdb re-called the 5' RACE reads, giving one row per CDR3 protein. The table includes a few hundred thousand distinct CDR3 sequences, less than 25% detected once. About this clonotype: Its antigen is not known.

This CDR3 region has 13 residues. Germline V gene sequence: CDR1 SGHVS, CDR2 FNYEAQ. Deletions cut 8 bases from V and 3 bases from J, with 10 bases between. Sequencing was done on a sample of PBMCs or a T cell subset sorted from them (not recorded which). The receptor was isolated from an adult woman who had mild COVID-19 (a few samples of this study predate the infection). Cell type and time point are not known. V is TRBV7-6 and J is TRBJ2-2; possibly TRBD1 or TRBD2 for D (5 bases each). The CDR3 DNA reads as TGTGCCAGCGACCAGGGAGACACCGGGGAGCTGTTTTTT. It codes for CASDQGDTGELFF.